Presented here are 18 T cell receptor beta chains from one specimen sequenced in a study of T cell clonality in common variable immunodeficiency. The study's findings and limits: Fewer deletions and N-nucleotide insertions were reportedly seen in common variable immunodeficiency TCR beta sequences.

Their antigens are not known. The data were produced by immunoSEQ multiplex PCR, yet TCRdb's version contains in-frame clones alone and is incomplete. Recorded here are tens of thousands of clones, none singletons. The sequenced material came from peripheral blood mononuclear cells. These TCRs come from a human donor with common variable immunodeficiency.

The sample holds many counts of this clone. The read finishes 3 residues shy of the CDR3 end, and the germline J gene is used to complete it. This chain uses TRBV5-6 with TRBJ2-3, with a tentative D call TRBD2 (7 bases). The germline V gene encodes CDR1 SGHDT and CDR2 YYEEEE. This CDR3 spans 14 amino acids. CDR3 DNA (partial): TGTGCCAGCAGCCCGGCCGGGGGGCGTGGGACG. Amino acid sequence: CASSPAGGRGT. The whole CDR3 protein reads CASSPAGGRGTQYF.

This clone was found many times. The read stops 3 residues short of the end of the CDR3; the missing end is completed from the germline J gene. The V call is TRBV5-6, the J call TRBJ2-3, with 7 bases fitting TRBD1. The germline V gene encodes CDR1 SGHDT and CDR2 YYEEEE. The CDR3 extends over 15 amino acids. The trim removed 4 bases at V and 0 bases at J, leaving 5 bases unmatched. CDR3 in amino acids: CASSAGQASTDTQYF. Incomplete CDR3 DNA: TGTGCCAGCAGCGCAGGACAGGCCAGCACAGATACG.

The sample holds many counts of this clone. The read ends 3 residues shy of where the CDR3 ends; the end is completed using the germline J gene. V and J are TRBV5-1 and TRBJ2-7; 9 positions agree with TRBD1. The CDR3 is 16 amino acids. Germline V gives CDR1 SGHRS, CDR2 YFSETQ. Trimming at V came to 0 bases and at J to 3 bases, leaving 7 bases not matched to a gene. The chain's CDR3 is CASSLAFSGQGYEQYF. The covered CDR3 bases are TGCGCCAGCAGCTTGGCTTTTTCGGGACAGGGCTACGAG.

This clone was picked up many times. The CDR3 goes on 3 residues after the read ends, and that part is filled in from the germline J gene. This chain connects TRBV7-2 to TRBJ1-5, with D possibly TRBD1 on 5 matching bases. The CDR3 is 15 amino acids. Trimming pared 0 bases from V and 4 bases from J, leaving 10 bases between. The germline V gene encodes CDR1 SGHTA and CDR2 FQGNSA. CDR3: CASSLALTGNQPQHF. The DNA read from the CDR3 is TGTGCCAGCAGCTTAGCGCTTACAGGTAATCAGCCC. Looking up the rest from reference TRBV7-2 and TRBJ1-5 gives the full variable domain: GAGVSQSPSNKVTEKGKDVELRCDPISGHTALYWYRQSLGQGLEFLIYFQGNSAPDKSGLPSDRFSAERTGGSVSTLTIQRTQQEDSAVYLCASSLALTGNQPQHFGDGTRLSIL.

This clone was counted at least ten times. CDR3 bases read: TGTGCCAGCAGCGACTTCCGGGACAGACATCAGCCC. This encodes CASSDFRDRHQP. The full CDR3 reads CASSDFRDRHQPQHF. The chain uses TRBV2 and TRBJ1-5, with 7 bases that match TRBD1. The CDR3 extends 3 residues past the end of the read, so its final part is completed from the germline J gene. CDR1 and CDR2 (germline): SNHLY, FYNNEI. The CDR3 covers 15 residues. After removal of 6 bases from V and 5 bases from J, the junction contained 10 bases not matched to a gene.

This clone was detected ten times or more. The read ends 3 residues early relative to the CDR3; the germline J gene fills the gap. The chain combines TRBV7-8 with TRBJ2-3; TRBD1 matches 8 bases. Germline V gene data show CDR1 as SGHVS and CDR2 as FQNEAQ. With 1 base clipped from V and 4 bases from J, the junction kept 7 bases outside the gene matches. The CDR3 runs to 16 residues. The sequenced part of the CDR3 DNA is TGTGCCAGCAGCTTAGTGGACAGGGCTGGCTCAGATACG. It encodes CASSLVDRAGSDT. The full CDR3 sequence reads CASSLVDRAGSDTQYF.

A few counts support this clone. Read data end 3 residues before the CDR3 end; the end is taken from the germline J gene. The chain carries TRBV5-1 and TRBJ1-2; the match to TRBD1 covers 9 bases. V shed 7 bases, J shed 7 bases, and the junction held 11 bases outside the gene matches. The germline gives CDR1 SGHRS, CDR2 YFSETQ. This CDR3 has 14 amino acids. The DNA read from the CDR3 is TGCGCCAGCTCCGAGGACAGGGGTCGGTCTGGC. This translates into CASSEDRGRSG. The full-length CDR3 reads as CASSEDRGRSGYTF.

Concerning this clone: Read sequence stops 3 residues before the CDR3 end, and the germline J gene provides the missing end. Other DNA sequences in this specimen translate into the identical CDR3. The V gene is TRBV19, the J gene TRBJ1-3; D gene uncertain. V gave up 5 bases and J gave up 4 bases, with 9 bases separating them. The CDR3 covers 13 residues. In germline, CDR1 is LNHDA, CDR2 SQIVND (reference sequence). The covered CDR3 bases are TGTGCCAGTAGTTCACTCTCGGGAAACACC. Amino acid sequence: CASSSLSGNT. The full CDR3 sequence reads CASSSLSGNTIYF.

This clone was detected ten times or more. Sequencing ends 3 residues short of the CDR3 end; the germline J gene provides the rest. The chain combines TRBV6-1 with TRBJ1-5; D unresolved. The CDR3 totals 15 residues. The V end lost 0 bases, the J end lost 9 bases, and 15 bases lay between the germline ends. The V gene's germline CDR1 is MNHNS and CDR2 SASEGT. The DNA read from the CDR3 is TGTGCCAGCAGTGAAGCAGGTTTTACATGGGCGCCC. It yields the protein CASSEAGFTWAP. The whole CDR3 sequence is CASSEAGFTWAPQHF.

This clone was seen at least ten times. The read terminates 3 residues ahead of where the CDR3 ends, so the germline J gene completes it. This rearrangement joins TRBV18 to TRBJ1-1, with TRBD1 identical over 9 bases. The CDR3 consists of 16 residues. Trimming removed 6 bases from V and 2 bases from J; junction bases left unmatched: 10. Germline CDR1 is KGHSH and CDR2 is LQKENI. The CDR3 sequence is CASSVRRDRANTEAFF. CDR3 DNA (partial): TGTGCCAGCTCCGTGAGGCGGGACAGGGCTAACACTGAA. The full variable domain, with the rest looked up from reference TRBV18 and TRBJ1-1, is NAGVMQNPRHLVRRRGQEARLRCSPMKGHSHVYWYRQLPEEGLKFMVYLQKENIIDESGMPKERFSAEFPKEGPSILRIQQVVRGDSAAYFCASSVRRDRANTEAFFGQGTRLTVV.

At least ten counts were recorded for this clone. Coverage ceases 3 residues before the CDR3 finishes, and the germline J gene fills in the end. The chain is built from TRBV30 and TRBJ2-7; tentatively, D is TRBD2 (6 bases). Germline CDR1 reads GTSNPN; CDR2 reads SVGIG (reference sequence). Trimming pared 0 bases from V and 3 bases from J, leaving 18 bases between. The CDR3 spans 16 residues. Here the CDR3 reads CAWSVLGRGGFYEQYF. Partial CDR3 DNA: TGTGCCTGGAGTGTACTGGGGCGGGGCGGCTTCTACGAG.

This clone was recorded at least ten times. From the germline J gene comes the end of the CDR3, since the read stops 3 residues before it. This chain joins TRBV7-2 and TRBJ2-7; maybe TRBD2 (6 bases). Trimming cost V 3 bases and J 4 bases, with 13 bases left between them. The germline V gene encodes CDR1 SGHTA and CDR2 FQGNSA. The CDR3 is 14 residues long. CDR3 protein: CASSFGGTYYEQYF. Incomplete CDR3 DNA: TGTGCCAGCAGCTTCGGCGGGACTTATTACGAG.

This clone appeared a few times. The read finishes 3 residues shy of the CDR3 end, and the germline J gene is used to complete it. This chain links TRBV20-1 with TRBJ2-7, with TRBD1 matching 11 bases. CDR1 DFQATT and CDR2 SNEGSKA come from the germline V gene (reference sequence). V dropped 4 bases and J dropped 2; count of bases not matched to a gene: 10. The CDR3 totals 16 residues. CDR3 protein: CSAIHRGQGDAYEQYF. The sequenced CDR3 bases are TGCAGTGCTATCCATAGGGGACAGGGGGACGCCTACGAG.

This clone was counted at least ten times. The read terminates 3 residues before the CDR3 end, so the remaining end is supplied by the germline J gene. This sequence joins TRBV6-2 or TRBV6-3 and TRBJ2-3; 12 nucleotides agree with TRBD2. The germline gives CDR1 MNHEY, CDR2 SVGEGT. The CDR3 consists of 16 residues. The CDR3 is CASSYSRTSGDDTQYF. The sequenced part of the CDR3 DNA is TGTGCCAGCAGTTACTCCCGGACTAGCGGGGACGACACG.

This clone came up many times. Read data end 3 residues before the CDR3 end; the end is taken from the germline J gene. The rearrangement uses TRBV6-2 or TRBV6-3 and TRBJ2-2; 7 bases fit TRBD1. The J segment lost 7 bases and the V segment lost 5 bases, leaving 10 bases of the junction unmatched. Per germline, CDR1 MNHEY and CDR2 SVGEGT. The CDR3 contains 15 residues. CDR3 DNA (partial): TGTGCCAGCAGTGGCAGAGACAGGGCCATCGGGGAG. It specifies CASSGRDRAIGE. The full CDR3 reads CASSGRDRAIGELFF.

This clone has ten or more counts. The CDR3 DNA, read in part, is TGTGCCAGCAGCCAAAGGACAGGGGCTGGGGAAAATTCACCC. Translation gives CASSQRTGAGENSP. The whole CDR3 reads CASSQRTGAGENSPLHF. The chain recombines TRBV4-2 with TRBJ1-6, with TRBD1 matching 9 bases. The read ends 3 residues before the CDR3 terminus; that terminus is restored from the germline J gene. Germline V gene sequence: CDR1 LGHNA, CDR2 YNFKEQ. The CDR3 extends over 17 amino acids. V shed 2 bases and J 7 bases; nucleotides not matched to a gene: 9.

By sample share, this clone is medium-sized. The CDR3 end lies 3 residues beyond the end of the read and is filled in from the germline J gene. This chain connects TRBV30 to TRBJ2-5, with TRBD2 as a possible D gene (5 bases). Trimming pared 3 bases from V and 1 base from J, leaving 9 bases between. The CDR3 runs 13 residues. Germline assignment: CDR1 GTSNPN and CDR2 SVGIG (reference sequence). The CDR3 sequence is CAWSNSGQETQYF. The sequenced CDR3 bases are TGTGCCTGGAGCAACAGCGGCCAAGAGACC.

This clone was picked up many times. The read ends 3 residues early relative to the CDR3; the germline J gene fills the gap. The chain carries TRBV7-3 and TRBJ2-5; TRBD1 aligns across 11 bases. Per germline, CDR1 SGHTA and CDR2 FQGTGA. J was trimmed by 5 bases and V by 5 bases; bases with no gene match: 4. The CDR3 extends over 14 amino acids. The covered CDR3 bases are TGTGCCAGCAGCCGGACAGGGGGCAGGGAGACC. It specifies CASSRTGGRET. The CDR3 in its entirety is CASSRTGGRETQYF. Drawing the rest from reference TRBV7-3 and TRBJ2-5, the complete variable domain is GAGVSQTPSNKVTEKGKYVELRCDPISGHTALYWYRQSLGQGPEFLIYFQGTGAADDSGLPNDRFFAVRPEGSVSTLKIQRTERGDSAVYLCASSRTGGRETQYFGPGTRLLVL.